This TCR beta chain was captured by sequencing in a study of cytomegalovirus exposure and HLA in healthy donors. Measured with immunoSEQ multiplex PCR; TCRdb has only the in-frame clones, and not every one. The sample has approximately 200,000 clones, over 65% seen once. With regard to this clone: Its target is not known.

Findings and limits, study-wide: Cytomegalovirus status was reportedly diagnosed by the classifier with high specificity and sensitivity.

This CDR3 is built from 17 residues. Unmatched junction bases numbered 12, after V lost 4 bases and J lost 4 bases. Per the germline V gene, CDR1 is SGHRS and CDR2 is YFSETQ. The gene calls are TRBV5-1 and TRBJ2-2; 8 bases align to TRBD2. The source material was PBMCs. This clonotype originated in a man younger than 35 in good health and CMV-seropositive. CDR3 region: CASSGRTSPGSTGELFF. For the CDR3, the DNA is TGCGCCAGCAGCGGGCGGACTAGCCCTGGCAGCACCGGGGAGCTGTTTTTT.